Each of the 30 T cell receptor beta chains below was sequenced from the same sample in a study of T-cell reconstitution after alpha-beta-depleted transplantation in children. Unique molecular identifiers were built into the TCRbeta library. Using its own MiXCR run on the PCR reads, TCRdb lists one record per CDR3 protein. The data contain 450,000 to 600,000 distinct CDR3 sequences, about 10% of them seen just once; the ten biggest clones take up 2%. The sample in question was PBMCs, obtained before TCRalphabeta/CD19-depleted stem cell transplant. These receptors all stem from a child younger than 10 with inherited bone marrow failure, due to receive a stem cell transplant.

This clonotype was recorded many times. V and J are TRBV4-3 and TRBJ1-4, with a possible D match to TRBD1 (6 bases). CDR3 length: 15 residues. Trimming removed 2 bases from V and 5 bases from J, with 12 bases in between. Germline CDR1 reads LGHNA; CDR2 reads YSLEER. Here the CDR3 reads CASSQQTGHNEKLFF. DNA for the CDR3: TGCGCCAGCAGCCAACAGACAGGTCACAATGAAAAACTGTTTTTT.

CDR3 in DNA: TGTGCCAGCAGCAACCCCCTTGGTACCTACGAGCAGTACTTC. Its translation is CASSNPLGTYEQYF. The V call is TRBV21-1, the J call TRBJ2-7; the D call TRBD1 from the table was never checked on the DNA. TRBV21-1 is tagged as a pseudogene. This CDR3 contains 14 residues.

This clonotype appeared many times. The chain joins TRBV7-2 to TRBJ2-5; D is perhaps TRBD2 (6 bases). V lost 6 bases and J lost 2, with 19 bases in between. CDR3 length: 16 amino acids. The V gene's germline CDR1 is SGHTA and CDR2 FQGNSA. CDR3 sequence: CASSQMPLSGQETQYF. CDR3 DNA sequence: TGTGCCAGCAGTCAGATGCCCCTTAGCGGACAAGAGACCCAGTACTTC.

This clonotype appeared a few times. The rearrangement uses TRBV20-1 and TRBJ2-7, with 16 bases aligning to TRBD2. Trimming removed 3 bases from V and 3 bases from J; junction bases left unmatched: 17. CDR1 DFQATT and CDR2 SNEGSKA come from the germline V gene (reference sequence). The CDR3 is 20 residues long. Here the CDR3 DNA reads TGCAGTGCTAGTCCCGATACGGGACTAGCGGGAGGGCCGGTCGGCTACGAGCAGTACTTC. Translating it yields CSASPDTGLAGGPVGYEQYF.

The genes are TRBV28 and TRBJ1-5; 9 positions agree with TRBD1. CDR1 is MDHEN, CDR2 SYDVKM, per germline. V trimming: 6 bases; J trimming: 4 bases; junction bases outside the gene matches: 10. The CDR3 runs 16 residues. The CDR3 protein is CASSRQGGGPNQPQHF. DNA for the CDR3: TGTGCCAGCAGCCGACAGGGGGGGGGGCCAAATCAGCCCCAGCATTTT.

The V and J genes are TRBV7-9 and TRBJ1-4, with D perhaps matching TRBD1 (5 bases). The germline V and J ends were trimmed by 5 bases and 5 bases, with 9 bases remaining between them. The CDR3 length is 13 residues. Germline CDR1 and CDR2: SEHNR and FQNEAQ (reference sequence). CDR3 bases: TGTGCCAGCAGCCGGGACGCAAATGAAAAACTGTTTTTT. It specifies CASSRDANEKLFF.

At least ten counts were recorded for this clonotype. J is TRBJ2-1 and V is TRBV11-2, with 9 bases aligning to TRBD2. This CDR3 is 12 amino acids long. Trimming took 5 bases from V and 10 from J; bases not matched to a gene: 3. From germline, CDR1 is SGHAT and CDR2 FQNNGV. CDR3 coding DNA: TGTGCCAGCAGCGCAGGGACTAGCGAGCAGTTCTTC. Protein sequence: CASSAGTSEQFF.

The chain uses TRBV5-1 and TRBJ2-1; 8 nucleotides agree with TRBD1. V was clipped by 4 bases and J by 8 bases; unmatched bases: 8. CDR1 and CDR2 (germline): SGHRS, YFSETQ. The CDR3 contains 14 residues. CDR3 residues: CASSLRTGQDEQFF. The CDR3 region has the DNA TGCGCCAGCAGCCTTAGGACAGGGCAGGATGAGCAGTTCTTC.

This clonotype was seen repeatedly, ten times or more. This chain links TRBV4-1 with TRBJ2-2, with 16 bases aligning to TRBD2. CDR3 length: 16 residues. Germline trimming cut 6 bases from V and 6 bases from J; bases unmatched to any gene: 4. CDR1 and CDR2 (germline): MGHRA, YSYEKL. CDR3 region: CASSPGTSGRAGELFF. The CDR3, as DNA: TGCGCCAGCAGTCCCGGGACTAGCGGGAGGGCCGGGGAGCTGTTTTTT.

The sample holds a few counts of this clonotype. The rearrangement uses TRBV2 and TRBJ1-1, with a possible D match to TRBD1 (5 bases). Germline values: CDR1 SNHLY, CDR2 FYNNEI. The CDR3 is 13 residues long. V dropped 7 bases and J dropped 0 bases, with 9 bases sitting between them. The CDR3 DNA reads as TGTGCCAGCACCGCACAGGTGAACACTGAAGCTTTCTTT. Protein sequence: CASTAQVNTEAFF.

This clonotype was seen ten or more times. The V gene is TRBV9, the J gene TRBJ1-6; D remains unclear. The CDR3 contains 13 residues. CDR1 and CDR2 from the germline V gene are SGDLS and YYNGEE. Trimming shortened V by 2 bases and J by 6 bases, and 6 bases separated the two germline ends. CDR3 DNA: TGTGCCAGCAGCGTCACCCCTAATTCACCCCTCCACTTT. Amino acids: CASSVTPNSPLHF.

This clonotype was counted only a few times. This chain uses TRBV5-4 with TRBJ1-2, with 7 nucleotides matching TRBD1. Germline CDR1 and CDR2: SGHNT and YYREEE (reference sequence). V dropped 3 bases and J dropped 4; count of bases not matched to a gene: 12. CDR3 length equals 16 residues. CDR3 residues: CASSSPLDRNLYGYTF. As DNA, the CDR3 is TGTGCCAGCAGCTCGCCTTTGGACAGGAACCTCTATGGCTACACCTTC. Combining the CDR3 with reference TRBV5-4 and TRBJ1-2 gives the whole variable domain ETGVTQSPTHLIKTRGQQVTLRCSSQSGHNTVSWYQQALGQGPQFIFQYYREEENGRGNFPPRFSGLQFPNYSSELNVNALELDDSALYLCASSSPLDRNLYGYTFGSGTRLTVV.

V is TRBV5-1 and J is TRBJ2-5; 8 bases fit TRBD1. The CDR3 has 14 amino acids. CDR1 and CDR2 (germline): SGHRS, YFSETQ. V shed 4 bases, J shed 2 bases, and the junction held 4 bases outside the gene matches. CDR3 in amino acids: CASSATGVQETQYF. CDR3 coding DNA: TGCGCCAGCAGCGCGACAGGGGTTCAAGAGACCCAGTACTTC.

The table lists this clonotype with many counts. The chain employs TRBV4-3 and TRBJ1-6; tentatively, D is TRBD1 (5 bases). The germline V gene has CDR1 LGHNA and CDR2 YSLEER. V was trimmed by 2 bases and J by 14 bases, leaving 16 bases between them. This CDR3 is built from 14 residues. CDR3 sequence reads: CASSQFPRQQALHF. Here the CDR3 DNA reads TGCGCCAGCAGCCAATTTCCGCGACAGCAAGCCCTCCACTTT.

The chain recombines TRBV6-1 with TRBJ1-6, with D possibly TRBD1 on 5 matching bases. V was pared by 5 bases and J by 11 bases, with 19 bases between. CDR1 is MNHNS and CDR2 is SASEGT in the germline V gene. The CDR3 runs to 15 residues. The CDR3 region is CASSLPGPLGAPLHF. The CDR3 nucleotides are TGTGCCAGCAGTCTCCCGGGGCCCTTGGGGGCACCCCTCCACTTT.

Details on this clonotype: A much larger clone lies one base from this, so it may be a read error. The genes are TRBV28 and TRBJ1-2; unclear D gene. Germline-derived CDR1 and CDR2 are MDHEN and SYDVKM. The CDR3 runs to 13 residues. As DNA, the CDR3 is TGTGCCAGCAGTTGGGCCACTAACTATGGCCACACCTTC. Protein sequence: CASSWATNYGHTF.

Many counts were recorded for this clonotype. This chain links TRBV7-2 with TRBJ2-1; 11 positions match TRBD2. The V gene's germline CDR1 is SGHTA and CDR2 FQGNSA. CDR3 size: 20 residues. V dropped 2 bases and J dropped 0; count of bases not matched to a gene: 12. The chain's CDR3 is CASSLFPTSGKLSSYNEQFF. CDR3 DNA sequence: TGTGCCAGCAGCTTATTCCCGACTAGCGGGAAATTGAGCTCCTACAATGAGCAGTTCTTC. Together with reference TRBV7-2 and TRBJ2-1, the CDR3 gives the full variable domain: GAGVSQSPSNKVTEKGKDVELRCDPISGHTALYWYRQSLGQGLEFLIYFQGNSAPDKSGLPSDRFSAERTGGSVSTLTIQRTQQEDSAVYLCASSLFPTSGKLSSYNEQFFGPGTRLTVL.

At least ten counts were recorded for this clonotype. The chain links TRBV7-9 to TRBJ1-1, with D possibly being TRBD1 (6 bases). Germline CDR1 reads SEHNR; CDR2 reads FQNEAQ (reference sequence). The CDR3 is 16 residues long. The germline V and J ends were trimmed by 0 bases and 3 bases, with 14 bases remaining between them. CDR3 residues: CASSLAAGEGYTEAFF. CDR3 nucleotides: TGTGCCAGCAGCTTAGCGGCAGGGGAGGGGTACACTGAAGCTTTCTTT.

The chain couples TRBV3-1 to TRBJ2-5, with 10 bases matching TRBD2. Per germline, CDR1 LGHDT and CDR2 YNNKEL (reference sequence). The CDR3 extends over 16 amino acids. With V trimmed by 1 base and J by 3 bases, 5 bases remained unmatched. Written as DNA, the CDR3 is TGTGCCAGCAGCCAAGCACCTAGCGGGAGAGAAGAGACCCAGTACTTC. This encodes CASSQAPSGREETQYF.

This clonotype was seen repeatedly, ten times or more. The chain carries TRBV14 and TRBJ2-1, with TRBD2 identical over 8 bases. The CDR3 contains 17 residues. Trimming at V came to 0 bases and at J to 2 bases, leaving 6 bases not matched to a gene. In germline, CDR1 is SGHDN, CDR2 FVKESK. The CDR3 region is CASSQDPGRAAYNEQFF. CDR3 DNA sequence: TGTGCCAGCAGCCAAGATCCCGGGAGGGCCGCCTACAATGAGCAGTTCTTC.

This clonotype showed up many times. The chain uses TRBV7-9 and TRBJ2-7; 7 nucleotides align to TRBD2. Germline CDR1 is SEHNR and CDR2 is FQNEAQ (reference sequence). This CDR3 contains 15 residues. The V and J ends lost 1 base and 2 bases, in that order; junction bases with no gene match: 5. The CDR3 loop is CASSLEGGLPYEQYF. In DNA form, the CDR3 reads TGTGCCAGCAGCTTAGAGGGAGGGCTTCCCTACGAGCAGTACTTC.

The chain recombines TRBV12-3 or TRBV12-4 with TRBJ2-7; 9 bases are shared with TRBD2. There are 16 residues in the CDR3. With 6 bases clipped from V and 2 bases from J, the junction kept 11 bases outside the gene matches. The CDR3 nucleotides are TGTGCCAGCAGAGTCGGTGGGCCTAGCGGGACCTACGAGCAGTACTTC. Amino acid sequence: CASRVGGPSGTYEQYF.

This clonotype appeared a few times. The chain uses TRBV6-1 and TRBJ1-2, with 10 positions matching TRBD1. From germline, CDR1 is MNHNS and CDR2 SASEGT. J was trimmed by 9 bases and V by 6 bases; bases with no gene match: 7. The CDR3 runs to 13 residues. The CDR3 sequence is CASRRQGAMSYTF. Here the CDR3 DNA reads TGTGCCAGCAGGAGACAGGGGGCGATGAGCTACACCTTC.

This clonotype was found many times. The genes are TRBV5-6 and TRBJ2-7; 11 nucleotides agree with TRBD2. Trimming cost V 3 bases and J 6 bases; bases outside gene matches: 5. Germline V gene data show CDR1 as SGHDT and CDR2 as YYEEEE. The CDR3 consists of 14 residues. This CDR3 reads CASSYSGRVGEQYF. In nucleotides, the CDR3 is TGTGCCAGCAGCTATAGCGGGAGGGTGGGCGAGCAGTACTTC.

This clonotype was recorded at least ten times. The chain employs TRBV13 and TRBJ2-1, with D hard to call. The CDR3 contains 13 residues. In germline, CDR1 is PRHDT, CDR2 FYEKMQ (reference sequence). V shed 5 bases and J shed 10 bases, with 15 bases lying between them. The CDR3 nucleotides are TGTGCCAGCAGCCCCGCTCGACCCTGGGAGCAGTTCTTC. This gives the protein CASSPARPWEQFF.

This chain joins TRBV11-3 and TRBJ2-5; 7 nucleotides line up with TRBD2. Germline CDR1 is SGHNT and CDR2 is YENEEA. The CDR3 spans 12 residues. The ends lost 4 bases at V and 10 bases at J; junction bases unmatched: 6. The CDR3 reads CASSSRAGDQYF. In DNA form, the CDR3 reads TGTGCCAGCAGCTCCAGGGCGGGGGACCAGTACTTC.

The table lists this clonotype with many counts. This chain joins TRBV2 and TRBJ1-2, with D perhaps TRBD1 (6 bases). Germline V gene sequence: CDR1 SNHLY, CDR2 FYNNEI. This CDR3 is 14 amino acids long. V shed 2 bases and J shed 1 base, with 8 bases lying between them. The CDR3 DNA follows: TGTGCCAGCAGTGAAATGGACAGTAACTATGGCTACACCTTC. This translates into CASSEMDSNYGYTF. Based on the CDR3 plus reference TRBV2 and TRBJ1-2, the full variable domain is EPEVTQTPSHQVTQMGQEVILRCVPISNHLYFYWYRQILGQKVEFLVSFYNNEISEKSEIFDDQFSVERPDGSNFTLKIRSTKLEDSAMYFCASSEMDSNYGYTFGSGTRLTVV.

This clonotype was seen more than once but under ten times. The V and J genes are TRBV4-3 and TRBJ1-2, with TRBD1 matching over 10 bases. The ends lost 0 bases at V and 13 bases at J; junction bases unmatched: 5. The CDR3 has 13 amino acids. Germline V CDR1 and CDR2: LGHNA, YSLEER. CDR3 DNA: TGCGCCAGCAGCCAAGATGACAGGGGGCTTGGCACCTTC. Translating gives CASSQDDRGLGTF.

This clonotype was observed many times. The genes are TRBV11-2 and TRBJ2-5; D is possibly TRBD1 or TRBD2 (5 bases each). The germline CDR1 and CDR2 sequences are SGHAT and FQNNGV. Deletions cut 6 bases from V and 4 bases from J, with 21 bases between. This CDR3 contains 16 residues. CDR3 sequence reads: CASRSPWGSVGETQYF. The CDR3 coding sequence is TGTGCCAGCAGGAGCCCGTGGGGGAGTGTGGGAGAGACCCAGTACTTC.

A single count supports this clonotype. The junction and the germline gene differ at one end; a read error may be behind it. The CDR3 spells CASSSSSYERYF. The CDR3, as DNA: TGTGCCAGCAGTTCTAGCTCCTACGAGCGGTACTTC. This chain uses TRBV27 with TRBJ2-7; tentatively, D is TRBD2 (5 bases). Germline CDR1 MNHEY, CDR2 SMNVEV (reference sequence). This CDR3 is built from 12 residues.